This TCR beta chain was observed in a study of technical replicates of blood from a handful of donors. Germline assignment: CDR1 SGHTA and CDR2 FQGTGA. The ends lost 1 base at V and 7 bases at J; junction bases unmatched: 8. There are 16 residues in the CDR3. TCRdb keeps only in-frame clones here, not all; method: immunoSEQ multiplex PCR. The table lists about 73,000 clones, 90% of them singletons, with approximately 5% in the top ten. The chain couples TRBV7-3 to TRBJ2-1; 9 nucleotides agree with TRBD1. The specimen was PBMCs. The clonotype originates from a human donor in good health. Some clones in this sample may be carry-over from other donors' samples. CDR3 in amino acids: CASSLKAGTGWNEQFF. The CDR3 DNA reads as TGTGCCAGCAGCTTAAAGGCCGGGACAGGGTGGAATGAGCAGTTCTTC.